Below, 11 T cell receptor beta chains from the same sample are listed, as sequenced in a study of OX40 agonist ivuxolimab in advanced cancers. Sequenced by immunoSEQ multiplex PCR; TCRdb stores in-frame clones only, minus some. The data contain under 85,000 clones, roughly 85% of them singletons. The sequencing used CD4+ or CD8+ T cells sorted from blood, collected in a trial of the OX40 agonist ivuxolimab. The receptors were sampled from an adult with an advanced solid tumor such as melanoma, head and neck, liver or kidney cancer.

J is TRBJ2-7 and V is TRBV19; 9 positions agree with TRBD1. CDR3 length: 15 residues. Germline CDR1 LNHDA, CDR2 SQIVND (reference sequence). V was clipped by 1 base and J by 1 base; unmatched bases: 2. The CDR3 DNA follows: TGTGCCAGTAGTATAGGGGGACAGGGATCCTACGAGCAGTACTTC. Protein: CASSIGGQGSYEQYF.

This clone appeared a single time. This chain joins TRBV11-3 and TRBJ2-1, with a possible D match to TRBD1 (6 bases). This CDR3 is built from 11 residues. Trimming took 8 bases from V and 7 from J, leaving 9 bases between them. Germline values: CDR1 SGHNT, CDR2 YENEEA. The DNA of the CDR3 is TGTGCCAGCGGCAGGGGAAATGAGCAGTTCTTC. It encodes CASGRGNEQFF.

CDR3 in amino acids: CASSERETGAEHF. Written as DNA, the CDR3 is TGTGCCAGCAGTGAAAGAGAGACAGGGGCGGAACACTTT. V is TRBV6-1 and J is TRBJ1-6, with 8 bases matching TRBD1. Germline V gene sequence: CDR1 MNHNS, CDR2 SASEGT. The CDR3 totals 13 residues. Trimming took 2 bases from V and 19 from J; bases not matched to a gene: 10.

The rearrangement links TRBV29-1 to TRBJ1-5; 11 bases align to TRBD1. After removal of 4 bases from V and 5 bases from J, the junction contained 4 bases not matched to a gene. This CDR3 region has 14 residues. CDR1 is SQVTM, CDR2 ANQGSEA, per germline. This CDR3 is CSVADRGLDQPQHF. CDR3 DNA: TGCAGCGTTGCGGACAGGGGGCTTGATCAGCCCCAGCATTTT.

The chain is built from TRBV2 and TRBJ2-3; D may be TRBD1 or TRBD2 (6 bases each). Germline values: CDR1 SNHLY, CDR2 FYNNEI. Trimming removed 10 bases at V and 1 base at J, with 15 bases between. This CDR3 has 14 residues. CDR3 DNA sequence: TGTGCCAAATCCCCGGGGGCCCGCACAGATACGCAGTATTTT. Its protein is CAKSPGARTDTQYF.

V usage is TRBV7-9 and J usage is TRBJ2-2, with 10 bases identical to TRBD2. The V gene end was trimmed by 4 bases and the J gene end by 3 bases; junction bases not matched to a gene: 8. CDR1 and CDR2 (germline): SEHNR, FQNEAQ (reference sequence). The CDR3 is made up of 17 amino acids. CDR3 sequence (DNA): TGTGCCAGCAGCTATTCTCTAGCGGGGGAGGACACCGGGGAGCTGTTTTTT. Translated, it gives CASSYSLAGEDTGELFF.

The rearrangement joins TRBV19 to TRBJ2-7, with 8 positions matching TRBD1. V shed 5 bases and J 4 bases; nucleotides not matched to a gene: 10. Germline assignment: CDR1 LNHDA and CDR2 SQIVND (reference sequence). There are 15 residues in the CDR3. CDR3 in amino acids: CASSSRTGFGYEQYF. The CDR3 DNA sequence: TGTGCCAGTAGTTCCAGGACAGGGTTCGGTTACGAGCAGTACTTC.

This sequence joins TRBV4-1 and TRBJ2-2; 10 positions agree with TRBD2. Germline-derived CDR1 and CDR2 are MGHRA and YSYEKL. The CDR3 is 17 residues long. The V and J ends lost 1 base and 8 bases, in that order; junction bases with no gene match: 10. CDR3 coding DNA: TGCGCCAGCAGCCAAGGTGTAGCGGGGGGTCTGAGAGGGGAGCTGTTTTTT. Protein product: CASSQGVAGGLRGELFF.

This chain links TRBV12-5 with TRBJ1-1; D is perhaps TRBD1 (5 bases). CDR1 LGHNT and CDR2 FRNRAP come from the germline V gene. This CDR3 comprises 14 residues. V was cut by 7 bases and J by 3 bases, with 15 bases left in between. The CDR3 region is CASAAGEVDTEAFF. In DNA, the CDR3 is TGTGCTAGTGCAGCGGGGGAGGTGGACACTGAAGCTTTCTTT.

About this clone: The sample has other DNA sequences that encode this CDR3 too. This sequence joins TRBV7-9 and TRBJ1-6; D unresolved. Germline V CDR1 and CDR2: SEHNR, FQNEAQ (reference sequence). V was pared by 6 bases and J by 8 bases, with 11 bases between. The CDR3 is made up of 13 amino acids. The CDR3: CASRQRPDSPLHF. CDR3 bases: TGTGCCAGCAGACAGCGGCCGGATTCACCCCTCCACTTT.

This sequence joins TRBV28 and TRBJ1-2; no definite D call. The V gene lost 4 bases and the J gene lost 8 bases, with 17 bases spanning the gap. This CDR3 has 14 amino acids. Germline V gives CDR1 MDHEN, CDR2 SYDVKM. CDR3 in DNA: TGTGCCAGCAGTTCCCCCGGCCTTCAAGCCGGCTACACCTTC. Its translation is CASSSPGLQAGYTF.